This T cell receptor beta chain was obtained from a study of blood T cell repertoires in COVID-19. As for the study in general: Material from acute and convalescent COVID-19 was sourced from the United States, Italy and Spain. T cells, B-cell-depleted T cells, or PBMCs provided the cDNA or gDNA that served as material.

In the authors' workflow: Using reference gene primer amplification, nucleated cell counts were estimated. The table came from immunoSEQ multiplex PCR; TCRdb's copy has only in-frame clones and leaves some out. The V and J calls and the clone size are those of that table, but D and trimming were determined from the DNA. The table records roughly 92,000 clones, approximately 88% of them present only once. V was clipped by 0 bases and J by 6 bases, with 20 bases between them. Germline CDR1 is SGDLS and CDR2 is YYNGEE. This CDR3 has 17 amino acids. This clonotype originated in a woman older than 75 with active or convalescent COVID-19. V is TRBV9 and J is TRBJ2-3; TRBD1 is a possible D gene (7 bases). Sequencing input: peripheral blood. Here the CDR3 DNA reads TGTGCCAGCAGCGTAGGACCTACAGGGGAGGTCCGGGATACGCAGTATTTT. Its protein is CASSVGPTGEVRDTQYF.